This entry lists 10 T cell receptor beta chains sequenced from one sample in a study of control samples from healthy donors and cancer patients (dated by TCRdb to 2018 to 2020). Libraries were constructed by the immunoSEQ multiplex PCR assay. The source is immuneACCESS, and TCRdb retained only in-frame sequences with V and J called. Part of the clones is not carried over; for the studies checked, unresolved V genes explain less than half of this, and the remainder is unexplained. Within this sample are roughly 100,000 clones, with about 91% of them counted one time only. Roughly 2.5% of the sample rests with the top ten. Material: blood. The receptors here all came from a woman between 18 and 30 years old in good health.

The DNA of the CDR3 is TGTGCCAGCAACACAAAGCGGAATGAGCAGTTCTTC. Amino acids: CASNTKRNEQFF. This sequence joins TRBV7-9 and TRBJ2-1; weak D call: TRBD2 (5 bases). CDR3 length equals 12 residues. CDR1 SEHNR and CDR2 FQNEAQ come from the germline V gene (reference sequence). V was shortened by 7 bases and J by 7 bases, with 11 bases between the two germline ends.

This rearrangement joins TRBV10-3 to TRBJ1-1, with 9 bases fitting TRBD1. V shed 5 bases and J 1 base; nucleotides not matched to a gene: 2. Germline assignment: CDR1 ENHRY and CDR2 SYGVKD. This CDR3 is built from 14 residues. CDR3 bases: TGTGCCATCAGTAAACAGGGGGCGAACACTGAAGCTTTCTTT. As protein: CAISKQGANTEAFF.

V and J are TRBV5-6 and TRBJ1-2, with a weak D call TRBD1 (5 bases). V was shortened by 0 bases and J by 12 bases, with 15 bases between the two germline ends. This CDR3 spans 13 amino acids. CDR1 is SGHDT, CDR2 YYEEEE, per germline. The CDR3 DNA follows: TGTGCCAGCAGCTTGGCAGGGCCCGGGACGGACACCTTC. Its protein product is CASSLAGPGTDTF.

This clone was found a few times. The chain couples TRBV6-2 or TRBV6-3 to TRBJ1-1; D call uncertain. There are 12 residues in the CDR3. The V gene's germline CDR1 is MNHEY and CDR2 SVGEGT. The V and J ends lost 5 bases and 6 bases respectively, with 10 bases between them. The CDR3 region has the DNA TGTGCCAGCAGTCCCCAGGTTTCTGAAGCTTTCTTT. Translating it yields CASSPQVSEAFF.

The chain has TRBV19 and TRBJ1-2; possibly TRBD1 for D (6 bases). The CDR3 spans 13 residues. The V gene lost 5 bases and the J gene lost 2 bases, with 9 bases spanning the gap. Germline V gene lookup returns CDR1 LNHDA and CDR2 SQIVND (reference sequence). CDR3 region: CASSSQGNYGYTF. DNA of the CDR3: TGTGCCAGTAGTTCACAGGGAAACTATGGCTACACCTTC.

The chain has TRBV5-1 and TRBJ2-7; perhaps TRBD2 as D (6 bases). CDR3 length: 18 amino acids. The germline V gene encodes CDR1 SGHRS and CDR2 YFSETQ. The ends were cut back, 2 bases at V and 0 bases at J, with 21 bases in the middle. CDR3 nucleotide sequence: TGCGCCAGCAGCTTATTGTTGGGAATGCGGGGAGTCTCCTACGAGCAGTACTTC. Its translation: CASSLLLGMRGVSYEQYF.

The genes are TRBV28 and TRBJ1-2; no definite D call. The CDR3 is 12 amino acids. Per the germline V gene, CDR1 is MDHEN and CDR2 is SYDVKM. V was trimmed by 6 bases and J by 4 bases, leaving 9 bases between them. The CDR3 is CASSPPGYGYTF. The CDR3 DNA reads as TGTGCCAGCAGCCCCCCCGGCTATGGCTACACCTTC.

V is TRBV4-1 and J is TRBJ2-7; 12 positions agree with TRBD2. Germline V gene lookup returns CDR1 MGHRA and CDR2 YSYEKL. This CDR3 comprises 20 residues. Germline trimming cut 4 bases from V and 4 bases from J; bases unmatched to any gene: 20. The CDR3 nucleotides are TGCGCCAGCAGCCGTGTCGTCCCGGGACTAGCGGGCCGTTGGGGTTACGAGCAGTACTTC. Protein product: CASSRVVPGLAGRWGYEQYF.

The sample holds one count of this clone. The chain is built from TRBV5-1 and TRBJ2-3; 7 positions match TRBD2. CDR1 and CDR2 from the germline V gene are SGHRS and YFSETQ. The CDR3 is made up of 16 amino acids. J was trimmed by 7 bases and V by 3 bases; bases with no gene match: 14. The CDR3 sequence: CASSYTTSAEGNTQYF. In DNA form, the CDR3 reads TGCGCCAGCAGCTACACTACTAGCGCCGAGGGAAATACGCAGTATTTT.

The rearrangement links TRBV19 to TRBJ1-5; D not resolved. The CDR3 covers 12 residues. The germline V gene has CDR1 LNHDA and CDR2 SQIVND (reference sequence). Deletions cut 6 bases from V and 3 bases from J, with 6 bases between. For the CDR3, the DNA is TGTGCCAGTAGCGGGAACAATCAGCCCCAGCATTTT. It yields the protein CASSGNNQPQHF.